This T cell receptor (beta chain) was sequenced for a study of T cell repertoires in aging, cancer and after chemotherapy. Study details: Donors were grouped into six age bands spanning 30 or younger through 70 or older. Clear clonal overlap appeared across healthy donor samples taken over several months to years.

The germline CDR1 and CDR2 sequences are MNHEY and SVGAGI. Trimming cost V 6 bases and J 2 bases, with 7 bases left between them. This CDR3 is 12 amino acids long. General study results and limits: Loss of evenness, beyond lost richness, contributed to age-related TCR diversity decline in cancer patients.

This clonotype is medium-sized within its sample. Its antigen is not identified. TRB rearrangements spanning V, D and J were amplified using mixed TRB-A/B primers. TCRdb called the multiplex PCR reads again in MiXCR, with one record for every CDR3 protein. The table records 9,000 or so distinct CDR3 sequences, around 32% of them present only once. TCR beta rearrangements were amplified from peripheral blood genomic DNA. Sequenced: blood. The chain has TRBV6-5 and TRBJ1-2, with D uncertain. The TCR originated in a human donor in good health. The CDR3 loop reads CASSPWNYGYTF. The CDR3 DNA is TGTGCCAGCAGCCCCTGGAACTATGGCTACACCTTC.